What follows is one TCR beta chain and its context. What antigen it recognizes has not been identified. Base qualities were left out, and no much larger clone turns up one base away. V drops 6 bases and J drops 0 bases, leaving 11 bases in between. The CDR3 runs 14 amino acids, cysteine and phenylalanine included. The kept DNA is CDR3 alone, 42 bases in frame from the first base. From a lookup of the germline V gene, CDR1 and CDR2 are SGDLS and YYNGEE. The immunoSEQ Assay, a bias-controlled multiplex PCR, was used to amplify TCRbeta CDR3 regions from genomic DNA. In the authors' own workflow: The number of nucleated cells in each sample was estimated from the amplification of reference gene primers within the assay. To quantify the absolute abundance of each unique TCRbeta CDR3 rearrangement, sequence reads were collapsed and filtered. For each sample, productive Simpson clonality was calculated as the square root of Simpson's diversity index over productive rearrangements. TCRdb holds this immuneACCESS table with in-frame rearrangements only. Some clones are missing; in checked studies, unresolved V genes explain under half, and the rest has no known cause. V and J calls and clone size are those listed in that table; D and trimming were worked out from the DNA. In this sample the table shows fewer than 150,000 clones, approximately 89% of which occur a single time. Clones ranked in the top ten supply around 6% of the sample.

This record comes from a study of blood T cell repertoires in COVID-19 (dated by TCRdb to the early 2020s). Describing the broader study: Collaborator samples came from the United States, Italy and Spain and covered acute and convalescent phases of COVID-19. The material from the prospective study consisted of cDNA or gDNA derived from T cells, B-cell-depleted T cells, or PBMCs. Deeply sampled blood TCRbeta repertoires from subjects exposed to, actively infected with, or recovered from COVID-19 were included in the dataset. The repertoires were released in a freely available public database meant as a resource for research on the immune response to SARS-CoV-2. Samples came from the ongoing ImmuneRACE study (first 160 participants) plus 1,254 subjects from 6 global collaborators. Sample metadata almost always included a de-identified subject ID, COVID-19 status, age in years and sex. HLA class I and class II types, where available, came from metadata supplied by the sample provider rather than from assay-based typing.

One collaborating source in Seattle enrolled patients during active infection and followed them longitudinally through the course of disease. Collaborating institutions collected whole blood in K2EDTA tubes following their own protocols. For TCRbeta analysis, collaborator samples were shipped as frozen whole blood, as isolated PBMCs, or as DNA extracted from either sample type. Here is what the overall study found, with its caveats: How much clinical and demographic metadata was included differed by source and by participant, and the metadata was provided uncurated.

This TCR came from an older woman with COVID-19, enrolled during active disease. Rearrangement joined TRBV9 to TRBJ2-3; TRBD1 is perhaps the D gene, given 6 matching bases. What was sequenced was peripheral blood. The CDR3 amino acid sequence is: CASTQRGSTDTQYF. At the DNA level, the sequence is TGTGCCAGCACCCAGAGGGGGAGCACAGATACGCAGTATTTT.